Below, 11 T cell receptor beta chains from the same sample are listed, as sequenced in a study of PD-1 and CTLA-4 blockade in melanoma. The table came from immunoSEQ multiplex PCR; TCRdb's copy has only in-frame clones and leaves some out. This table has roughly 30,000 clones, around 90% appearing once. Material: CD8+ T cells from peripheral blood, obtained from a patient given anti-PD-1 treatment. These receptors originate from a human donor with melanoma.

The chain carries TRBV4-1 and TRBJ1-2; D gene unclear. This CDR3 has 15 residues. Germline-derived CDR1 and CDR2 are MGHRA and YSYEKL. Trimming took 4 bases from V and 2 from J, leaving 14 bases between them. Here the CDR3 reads CASSPENSPNYGYTF. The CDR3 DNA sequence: TGCGCCAGCAGCCCAGAGAACAGCCCAAACTATGGCTACACCTTC.

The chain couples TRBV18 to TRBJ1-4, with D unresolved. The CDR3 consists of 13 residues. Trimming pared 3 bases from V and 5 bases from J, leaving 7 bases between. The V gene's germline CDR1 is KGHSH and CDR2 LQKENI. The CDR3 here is CASSPSRNEKLFF. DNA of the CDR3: TGTGCCAGCTCACCTAGTAGGAATGAAAAACTGTTTTTT.

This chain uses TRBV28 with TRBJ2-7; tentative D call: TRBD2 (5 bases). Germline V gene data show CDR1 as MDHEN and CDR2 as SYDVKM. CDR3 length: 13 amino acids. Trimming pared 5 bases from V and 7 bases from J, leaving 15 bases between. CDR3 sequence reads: CASSRPPSGEQYF. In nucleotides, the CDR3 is TGTGCCAGCAGTCGACCCCCCTCGGGGGAGCAGTACTTC.

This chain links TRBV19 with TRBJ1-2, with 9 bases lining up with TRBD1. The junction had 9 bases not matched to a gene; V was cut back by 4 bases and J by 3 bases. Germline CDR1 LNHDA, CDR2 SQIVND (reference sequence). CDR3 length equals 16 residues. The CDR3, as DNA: TGTGCCAGTAGTACTATTACAGGGGGCGATCACTATGGCTACACCTTC. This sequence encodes CASSTITGGDHYGYTF.

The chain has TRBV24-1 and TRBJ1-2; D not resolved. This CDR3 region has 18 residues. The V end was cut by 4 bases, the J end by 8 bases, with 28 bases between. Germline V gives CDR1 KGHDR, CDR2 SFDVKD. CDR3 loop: CATSESRGETVPRSGYTF. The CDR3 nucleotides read TGTGCCACCAGTGAATCCCGGGGAGAGACCGTACCAAGATCGGGCTACACCTTC.

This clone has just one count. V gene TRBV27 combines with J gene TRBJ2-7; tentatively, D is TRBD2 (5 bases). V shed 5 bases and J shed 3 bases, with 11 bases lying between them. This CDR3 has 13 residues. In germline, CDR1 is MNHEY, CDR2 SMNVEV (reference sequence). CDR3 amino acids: CASSQRTGYEQYF. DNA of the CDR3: TGTGCCAGCAGTCAACGGACTGGCTACGAGCAGTACTTC.

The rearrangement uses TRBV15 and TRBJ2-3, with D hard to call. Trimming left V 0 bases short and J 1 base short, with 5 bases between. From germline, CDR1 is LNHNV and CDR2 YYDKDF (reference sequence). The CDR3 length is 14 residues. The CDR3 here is CATSRERGTDTQYF. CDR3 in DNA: TGTGCCACCAGCAGAGAACGGGGCACAGATACGCAGTATTTT. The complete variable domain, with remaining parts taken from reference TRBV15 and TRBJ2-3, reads DAMVIQNPRYQVTQFGKPVTLSCSQTLNHNVMYWYQQKSSQAPKLLFHYYDKDFNNEADTPDNFQSRRPNTSFCFLDIRSPGLGDTAMYLCATSRERGTDTQYFGPGTRLTVL.

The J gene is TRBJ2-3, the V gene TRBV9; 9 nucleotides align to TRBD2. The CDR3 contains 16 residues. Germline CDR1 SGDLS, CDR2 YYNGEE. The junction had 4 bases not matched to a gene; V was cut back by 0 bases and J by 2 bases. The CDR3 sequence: CASSVEGGGATDTQYF. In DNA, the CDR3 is TGTGCCAGCAGCGTAGAAGGCGGGGGGGCCACAGATACGCAGTATTTT.

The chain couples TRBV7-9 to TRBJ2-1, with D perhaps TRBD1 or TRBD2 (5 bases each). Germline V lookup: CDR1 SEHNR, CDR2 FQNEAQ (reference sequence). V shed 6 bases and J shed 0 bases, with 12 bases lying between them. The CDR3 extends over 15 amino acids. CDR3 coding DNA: TGTGCCAGCAGGCCCGGGACGGGCTCCTACAATGAGCAGTTCTTC. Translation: CASRPGTGSYNEQFF.

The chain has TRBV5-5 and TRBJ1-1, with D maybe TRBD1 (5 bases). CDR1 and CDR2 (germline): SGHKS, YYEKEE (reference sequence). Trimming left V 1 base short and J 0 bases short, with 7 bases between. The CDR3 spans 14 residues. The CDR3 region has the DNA TGTGCCAGCAGCTTGCGGGGCATGAACACTGAAGCTTTCTTT. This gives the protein CASSLRGMNTEAFF.

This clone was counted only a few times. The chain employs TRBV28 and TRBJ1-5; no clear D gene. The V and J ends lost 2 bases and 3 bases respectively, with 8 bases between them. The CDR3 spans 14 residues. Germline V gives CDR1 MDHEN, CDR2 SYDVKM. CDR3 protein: CASSLGGLNQPQHF. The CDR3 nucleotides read TGTGCCAGCAGTTTAGGAGGACTCAATCAGCCCCAGCATTTT.